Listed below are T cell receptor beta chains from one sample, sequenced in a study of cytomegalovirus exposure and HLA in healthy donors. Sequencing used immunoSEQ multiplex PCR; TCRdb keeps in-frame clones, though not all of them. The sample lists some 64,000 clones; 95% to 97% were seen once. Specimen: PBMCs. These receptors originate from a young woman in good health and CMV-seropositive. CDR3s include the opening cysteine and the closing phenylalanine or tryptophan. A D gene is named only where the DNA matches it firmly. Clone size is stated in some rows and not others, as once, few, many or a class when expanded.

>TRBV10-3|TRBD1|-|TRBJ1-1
TGTGCCACCCGGGACAGGCGCGGTGAAGCTTTCTTT
CATRDRRGEAFF
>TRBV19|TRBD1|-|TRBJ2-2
TGTGCCAGTAGTTCTTTGGACAGGGTGAACACCGGGGAGCTGTTTTTT
CASSSLDRVNTGELFF
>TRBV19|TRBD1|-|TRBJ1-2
TGTGCCAGTAGTATCGGGACAGGGTATGGCTACACCTTC
CASSIGTGYGYTF
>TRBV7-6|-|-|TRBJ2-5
TGTGCCAGCAGCAAACGGGTAGCTCAAGAGACCCAGTACTTC
CASSKRVAQETQYF
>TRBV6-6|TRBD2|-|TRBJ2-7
TGTGCCACCAGGTCTTCGGGGGGGCCCTACGAGCAGTACTTC
CATRSSGGPYEQYF
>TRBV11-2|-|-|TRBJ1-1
TGTGCCAGCAGCTTAAGGGGAAACACTGAAGCTTTCTTT
CASSLRGNTEAFF
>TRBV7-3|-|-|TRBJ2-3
TGTGCCAGCAGCTTAAGCGGCGCGGGGAGGCCCACAGATACGCAGTATTTT
CASSLSGAGRPTDTQYF
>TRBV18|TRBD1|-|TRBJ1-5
TGTGCCAGCTCACACGGGACAGGGGATCAGCCCCAGCATTTT
CASSHGTGDQPQHF
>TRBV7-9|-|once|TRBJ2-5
TGTGCCAGCAGCTTCTTTGGAGGGAGATCGCGAGAGACCCAGTACTTC
CASSFFGGRSRETQYF
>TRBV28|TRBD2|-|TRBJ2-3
TGTGCCAGCAGGAGACTAGCAAGCACAGATACGCAGTATTTT
CASRRLASTDTQYF
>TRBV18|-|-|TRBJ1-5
TGTGCCAGCTCACCTTTGACAGTTAATCAGCCCCAGCATTTT
CASSPLTVNQPQHF
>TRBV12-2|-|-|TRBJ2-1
TGTGCAAGTCGCTCCGGGACTAGCGGATTCTACAATGAGCAGTTCTTC
CASRSGTSGFYNEQFF
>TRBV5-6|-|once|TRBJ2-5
TGTGCCAGCAGCTTTGTTCCTCAAGACGGAGAAGAGACCCAGTACTTC
CASSFVPQDGEETQYF
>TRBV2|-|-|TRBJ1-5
TGTGCCAGCAGTGATTACAGGACGGGCAATCAGCCCCAGCATTTT
CASSDYRTGNQPQHF
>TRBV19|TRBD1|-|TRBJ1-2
TGTGCCAGTAGGGGGGGGTTGTGGGACAGGGGGCAAGTTGTCCGAAGCCTTAACTATGGCTACACCTTC
CASRGGLWDRGQVVRSLNYGYTF
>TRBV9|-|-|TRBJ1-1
TGTGCCAGCAGCGCAATGTCGACAGCGAACACTGAAGCTTTCTTT
CASSAMSTANTEAFF
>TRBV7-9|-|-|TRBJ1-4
TGTGCCAGCAGCCCTCGAACCCAACCGGGTAATGAAAAACTGTTTTTT
CASSPRTQPGNEKLFF
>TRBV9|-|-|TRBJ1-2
TGTGCCAGCAGCGTTGACTCCATAACTAACTATGGCTACACCTTC
CASSVDSITNYGYTF
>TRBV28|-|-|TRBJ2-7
TGTGCCAGCAGTTTAGGGGGGGGCACTCAGAGCTACGAGCAGTACTTC
CASSLGGGTQSYEQYF
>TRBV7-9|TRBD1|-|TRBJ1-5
TGTGCCAGCAGCTTAGGACAGGGCTTGGATCAGCCCCAGCATTTT
CASSLGQGLDQPQHF
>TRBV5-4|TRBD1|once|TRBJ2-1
TGTGCCAGCAGCATCGGACAGGCGAGCTCCTACAATGAGCAGTTCTTC
CASSIGQASSYNEQFF
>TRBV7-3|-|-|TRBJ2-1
TGTGCCAGCAGTTCTGGGTTGCCGATAGTAGCGAATGAGCAGTTCTTC
CASSSGLPIVANEQFF
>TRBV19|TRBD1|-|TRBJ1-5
TGTGCCAGTATCAGGCGGACAGGGTGGAATCAGCCCCAGCATTTT
CASIRRTGWNQPQHF
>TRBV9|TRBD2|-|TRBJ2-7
TGTGCCAGCAGCCCCGGGGGAAGCGGGAGCTCCTACGAGCAGTACTTC
CASSPGGSGSSYEQYF
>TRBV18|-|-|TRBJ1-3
TGTGCCAGCTCACCCGAACAGAACATTGGAAACACCATATATTTT
CASSPEQNIGNTIYF
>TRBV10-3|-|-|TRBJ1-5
TGTGCCATCGCGGGCGGAGAGAATAGCAATCAGCCCCAGCATTTT
CAIAGGENSNQPQHF
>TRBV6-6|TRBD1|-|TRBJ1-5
TGTGCCAGCAGTTTCGACAGGGGCGCGGGCAATCAGCCCCAGCATTTT
CASSFDRGAGNQPQHF
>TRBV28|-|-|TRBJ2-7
TGTGCCAGCCGACGTTCCACAGGGTTTTTCGACGAGCAGTACTTC
CASRRSTGFFDEQYF
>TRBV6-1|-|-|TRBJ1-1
TGTGCCAGCACGACAGATAACACTGAAGCTTTCTTT
CASTTDNTEAFF
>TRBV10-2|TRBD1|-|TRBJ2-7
TGCGCCAGCAGTGAGCTGTCCTCAGGGGGCGAGCAGTACTTC
CASSELSSGGEQYF
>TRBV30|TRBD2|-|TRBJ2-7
TGTGCCTGGAGTCGATACGGGACTAGCGGAATATCCTACGAGCAGTACTTC
CAWSRYGTSGISYEQYF
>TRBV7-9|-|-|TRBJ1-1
TGTGCCAGCAGCTCCCCCGACCGAGGCCCGAACACTGAAGCTTTCTTT
CASSSPDRGPNTEAFF
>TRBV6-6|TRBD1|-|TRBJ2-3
TGTGCCAGCAGTTACTCGGACAGGGTGGGCACAGATACGCAGTATTTT
CASSYSDRVGTDTQYF
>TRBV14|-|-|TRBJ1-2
TGTGCCAGCAGCCAATACAGTAATGGCTACACCTTC
CASSQYSNGYTF
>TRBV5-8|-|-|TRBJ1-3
TGTGCCAGCAGCTTTTTTGTTAGCTCTGGAAACACCATATATTTT
CASSFFVSSGNTIYF
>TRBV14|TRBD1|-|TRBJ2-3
TGTGCCAGCAGCCAAGGACAGGGTAGCACAGATACGCAGTATTTT
CASSQGQGSTDTQYF
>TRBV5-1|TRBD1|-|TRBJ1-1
TGCGCCAGCAGCAGGGGGCCCCAGAACACTGAAGCTTTCTTT
CASSRGPQNTEAFF
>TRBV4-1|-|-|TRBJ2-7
TGCGCCAGCAGCCAGGCAGGCCTCTACGAGCAGTACTTC
CASSQAGLYEQYF
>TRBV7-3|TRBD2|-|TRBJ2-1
TGTGCCAGCAGCAGGATAGCGGGAGTAGGGGACAATGAGCAGTTCTTC
CASSRIAGVGDNEQFF
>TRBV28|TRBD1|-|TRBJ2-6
TGTGCCAGCACCTCGACAGGGGGGTCTGGGGCCAACGTCCTGACTTTC
CASTSTGGSGANVLTF
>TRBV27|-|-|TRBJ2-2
TGTGCCAGCAGCACCGGGACTGCGGGGGAGCTGTTTTTT
CASSTGTAGELFF
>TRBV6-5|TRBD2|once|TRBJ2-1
TGTGCCAGCAGTCCCCTAGGGACTAGCCCCAATGAGCAGTTCTTC
CASSPLGTSPNEQFF
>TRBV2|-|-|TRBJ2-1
TGTGCCAGCAGGGCCCGGTGGGAGGAACGCTACAATGAGCAGTTCTTC
CASRARWEERYNEQFF
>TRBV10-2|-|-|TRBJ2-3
TGCGCCAGCAGTGAGGGGAGATATACGCAGTATTTT
CASSEGRYTQYF
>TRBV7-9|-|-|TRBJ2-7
TGTGCCAGCAGCACACGGGGCTACGAGCAGTACTTC
CASSTRGYEQYF
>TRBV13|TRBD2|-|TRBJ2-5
TGTGCCAGCAGCCCGGGAGGAAAGACCCAGTACTTC
CASSPGGKTQYF
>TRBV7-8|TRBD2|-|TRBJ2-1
TGTGCCAGCAGCTCCCTGGAATTGACTAGCGGGCGTTACAATGAGCAGTTCTTC
CASSSLELTSGRYNEQFF
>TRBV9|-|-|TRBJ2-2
TGTGCCAGCAGCGTAGCGGGAAACACCGGGGAGCTGTTTTTT
CASSVAGNTGELFF
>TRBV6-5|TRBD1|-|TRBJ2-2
TGTGCCAGCACCCCGACAGGGCTGTTTACCGGGGAGCTGTTTTTT
CASTPTGLFTGELFF